This TCR beta chain was sequenced in a study of tumor-infiltrating lymphocytes in primary liver carcinoma. Whole-study findings and limits: Compared with tumor region pairs, tumor-adjacent and tumor-blood pairs overlapped less.

Using a constant-region primer together with ProtoScript II reverse transcriptase, TCR beta cDNA was made from roughly 500 ng of total RNA. Libraries of TCR beta came from three nested multiplex PCR rounds with slightly modified ARM-PCR. It was with TRBV1-TRBV30 forward primers and a C-beta reverse primer that the first two PCR rounds were run, at roughly 10 cycles each. From the multiplex PCR reads, TCRdb called clonotypes with MiXCR, one entry per CDR3 protein. Of under 110,000 distinct CDR3 sequences in the sample, around two thirds are singletons; the top ten hold 12%. As for this clonotype: Its antigen is unidentified.

Co-extraction of RNA and DNA was performed on roughly 17-32 mg of unsorted bulk tissue. Primary liver carcinoma, confirmed by histopathology, was surgically resected. CDR3 length equals 16 residues. Trimming stripped 0 bases from V and 8 bases from J, with 18 bases between. Germline assignment: CDR1 SGHRS and CDR2 YFSETQ. The sequenced sample consisted of liver tumor tissue from sampling region 2. Subset given: tumor region T2, inferior pole. The chain is built from TRBV5-1 and TRBJ2-1; tentatively, D is TRBD2 (7 bases). The TCR originated in a woman aged 55 to 70 with primary liver carcinoma and hepatitis B virus infection. The CDR3 DNA reads TGCGCCAGCAGCTTGGAAGGGGGGGGCACTTTGGATGAGCAGTTCTTC. Translating gives CASSLEGGGTLDEQFF.